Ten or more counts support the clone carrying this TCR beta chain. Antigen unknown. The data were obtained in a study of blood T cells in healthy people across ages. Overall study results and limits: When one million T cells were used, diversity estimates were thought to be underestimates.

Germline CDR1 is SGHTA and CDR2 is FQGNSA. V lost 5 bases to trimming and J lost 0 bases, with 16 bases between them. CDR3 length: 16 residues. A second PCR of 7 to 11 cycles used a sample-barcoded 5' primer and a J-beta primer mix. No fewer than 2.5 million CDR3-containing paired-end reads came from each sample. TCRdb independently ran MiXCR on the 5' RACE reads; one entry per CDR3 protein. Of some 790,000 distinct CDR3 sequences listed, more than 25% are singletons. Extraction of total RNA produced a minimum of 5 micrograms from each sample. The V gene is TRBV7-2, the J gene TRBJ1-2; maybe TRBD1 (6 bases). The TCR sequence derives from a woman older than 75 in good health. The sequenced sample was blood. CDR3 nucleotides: TGTGCCAGCAGCCACAGAGACAGGAGAGCTAACTATGGCTACACCTTC. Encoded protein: CASSHRDRRANYGYTF.